This TCR beta chain is drawn from a study of cytomegalovirus exposure and HLA in healthy donors. Points on this clone: What it binds is not known.

Study-level results: Researchers counted around 160 TCR beta chains as cytomegalovirus-associated. No immune exposure information besides CMV serostatus was available.

In the PCR, 60 Vbeta and 13 Jbeta primers were used. Produced via immunoSEQ multiplex PCR; TCRdb's table is partial and in-frame only. Among over 100,000 clones listed, roughly three quarters were seen once. This sequence was found in a woman in her 40s in good health and CMV-seronegative. The specimen sequenced was PBMCs.

This CDR3 reads CASSPPAGGETGANVLTF. The CDR3 DNA is TGTGCCAGCTCACCACCGGCAGGGGGCGAGACTGGGGCCAACGTCCTGACTTTC. The chain links TRBV18 to TRBJ2-6; TRBD1 aligns across 8 bases. The CDR3 extends over 18 amino acids. Germline assignment: CDR1 KGHSH and CDR2 LQKENI. Trimming took 0 bases from V and 2 from J; bases not matched to a gene: 6.